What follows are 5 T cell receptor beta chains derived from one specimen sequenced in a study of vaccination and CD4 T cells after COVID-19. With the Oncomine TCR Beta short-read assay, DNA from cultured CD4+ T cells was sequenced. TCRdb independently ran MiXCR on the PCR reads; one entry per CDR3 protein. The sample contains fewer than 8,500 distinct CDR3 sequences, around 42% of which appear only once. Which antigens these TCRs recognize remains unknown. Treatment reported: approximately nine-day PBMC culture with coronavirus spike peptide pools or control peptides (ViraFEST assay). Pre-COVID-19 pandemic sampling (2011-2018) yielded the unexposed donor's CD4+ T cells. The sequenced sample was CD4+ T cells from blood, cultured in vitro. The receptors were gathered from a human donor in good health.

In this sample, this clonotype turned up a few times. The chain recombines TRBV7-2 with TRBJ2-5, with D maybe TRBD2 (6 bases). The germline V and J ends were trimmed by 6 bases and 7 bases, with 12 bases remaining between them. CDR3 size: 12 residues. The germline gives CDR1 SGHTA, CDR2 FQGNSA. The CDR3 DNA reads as TGTGCCAGCAGTGGAGGGGTCGGGACCCAGTACTTC. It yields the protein CASSGGVGTQYF.

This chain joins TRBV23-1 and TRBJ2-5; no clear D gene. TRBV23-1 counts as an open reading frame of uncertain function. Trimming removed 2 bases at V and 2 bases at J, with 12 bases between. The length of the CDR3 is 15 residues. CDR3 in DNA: TGCGCCAGCAGTCAACTCGAGGCGATACAAGAGACCCAGTACTTC. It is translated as CASSQLEAIQETQYF.

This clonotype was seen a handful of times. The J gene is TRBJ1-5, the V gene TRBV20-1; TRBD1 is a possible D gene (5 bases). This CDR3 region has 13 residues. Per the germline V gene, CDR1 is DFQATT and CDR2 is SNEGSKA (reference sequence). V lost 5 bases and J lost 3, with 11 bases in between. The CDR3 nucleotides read TGCAGTGCTGTAGGGGTAGCCAATCAGCCCCAGCATTTT. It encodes CSAVGVANQPQHF.

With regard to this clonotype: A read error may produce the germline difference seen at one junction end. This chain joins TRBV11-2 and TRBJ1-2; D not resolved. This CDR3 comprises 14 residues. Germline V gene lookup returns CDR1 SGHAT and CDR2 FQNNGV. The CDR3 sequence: CASSPSEVNYSYTF. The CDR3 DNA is TGTGCCAGCAGCCCTAGCGAGGTTAACTATAGCTACACCTTC.

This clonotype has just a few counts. This CDR3 is CASSTDSTEAFF. The CDR3 bases are TGTGCCAGCAGTACCGACAGCACTGAAGCTTTCTTT. This chain uses TRBV6-1 with TRBJ1-1, with a weak D call TRBD1 (5 bases). V was clipped by 5 bases and J by 4 bases, with 8 bases between them. The CDR3 runs 12 residues. Germline values: CDR1 MNHNS, CDR2 SASEGT.